This T cell receptor beta chain was sequenced for a study of blood T cell repertoires in COVID-19. Study as a whole: The United States, Italy and Spain were the sources of the acute and convalescent COVID-19 samples. From T cells, B-cell-depleted T cells, or PBMCs came the material, which was cDNA or gDNA.

This CDR3 is built from 16 residues. Germline V lookup: CDR1 SNHLY, CDR2 FYNNEI. V lost 4 bases to trimming and J lost 6 bases, with 19 bases between them. Those enrolled in Seattle joined during active infection and were followed longitudinally afterward. Clones were read by immunoSEQ multiplex PCR, and TCRdb kept only the in-frame ones, dropping some. The table records about 69,000 clones, roughly 86% of them present only once. Sequencing was done on a sample of peripheral blood. The sequence came from a middle-aged man with COVID-19, enrolled during active disease. The chain links TRBV2 to TRBJ1-3; D perhaps matches TRBD1 (6 bases). The CDR3 spells CASSVGTRGPSNTIYF. For the CDR3, the DNA is TGTGCCAGCAGTGTGGGGACGCGGGGGCCCTCAAACACCATATATTTT.